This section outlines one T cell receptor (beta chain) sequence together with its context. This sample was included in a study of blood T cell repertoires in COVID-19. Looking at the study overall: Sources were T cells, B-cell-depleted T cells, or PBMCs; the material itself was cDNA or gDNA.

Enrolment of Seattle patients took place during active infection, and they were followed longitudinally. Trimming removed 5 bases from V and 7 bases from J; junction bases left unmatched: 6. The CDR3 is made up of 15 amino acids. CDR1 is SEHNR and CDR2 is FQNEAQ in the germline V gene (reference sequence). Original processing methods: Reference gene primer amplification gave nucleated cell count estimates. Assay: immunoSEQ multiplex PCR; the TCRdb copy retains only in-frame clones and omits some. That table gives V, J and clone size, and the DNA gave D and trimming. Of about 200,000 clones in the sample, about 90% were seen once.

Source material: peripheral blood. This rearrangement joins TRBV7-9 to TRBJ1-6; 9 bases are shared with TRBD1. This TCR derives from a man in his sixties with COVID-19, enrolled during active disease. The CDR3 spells CASSAGDRANSPLHF. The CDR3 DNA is TGTGCCAGCAGCGCCGGGGACAGGGCAAATTCACCCCTCCACTTT.